The 14 T cell receptor beta chains below come from one sample, sequenced in a study of CD8+CD57+ T cells in acquired aplastic anemia. CDR3 and TCR beta VDJ profiling relied on a genomic DNA template. TCRdb reprocessed the reads with MiXCR, giving one entry per CDR3 protein. This sample has 170,000 or so distinct CDR3 sequences; about 50% occur once, and the top ten carry more than 30%. The authors sequenced patients whose flow cytometry had shown CD8+CD57+ cell expansion. Material for sequencing was sorted CD4+, CD8+, or CD8+CD57+ T cells (not recorded which) from PBMCs. The source is a human donor with aplastic anemia.

The V gene is TRBV10-3, the J gene TRBJ2-1; 10 bases fit TRBD1. Germline CDR1 ENHRY, CDR2 SYGVKD. The CDR3 sequence is 13 residues long. V lost 10 bases to trimming and J lost 8 bases; unmatched junction nucleotides: 8. The CDR3 DNA reads TGTGCCACTCAGACAGGGGGCCTCGATGAGCAGTTCTTC. This encodes CATQTGGLDEQFF.

V gene TRBV2 combines with J gene TRBJ2-7; 9 bases map to TRBD2. Per the germline V gene, CDR1 is SNHLY and CDR2 is FYNNEI. With V trimmed by 7 bases and J by 6 bases, 4 bases remained unmatched. The CDR3 covers 12 residues. The CDR3 sequence: CASNSGSPEQYF. The CDR3 nucleotides read TGTGCCAGCAATAGCGGGAGTCCCGAGCAGTACTTC.

The sample holds a few counts of this clonotype. The chain is built from TRBV19 and TRBJ2-2; D may correspond to TRBD1 or TRBD2 (5 bases each). Trimming removed 4 bases at V and 4 bases at J, with 16 bases between. Germline V gives CDR1 LNHDA, CDR2 SQIVND (reference sequence). There are 16 residues in the CDR3. CDR3 coding DNA: TGTGCCAGTAGTACAAGCTCCCCTGGGGGCACCGGGGAGCTGTTTTTT. Amino acids: CASSTSSPGGTGELFF.

The chain uses TRBV2 and TRBJ1-2; D is possibly TRBD1 (6 bases). Trimming stripped 6 bases from V and 4 bases from J, with 21 bases between. The CDR3 is made up of 16 amino acids. Per the germline V gene, CDR1 is SNHLY and CDR2 is FYNNEI. CDR3 DNA: TGTGCCAGCAGGCTAGCTTCAGGGGCTTCACTCTATGGCTACACCTTC. Translated: CASRLASGASLYGYTF. The complete variable domain, with remaining parts taken from reference TRBV2 and TRBJ1-2, reads EPEVTQTPSHQVTQMGQEVILRCVPISNHLYFYWYRQILGQKVEFLVSFYNNEISEKSEIFDDQFSVERPDGSNFTLKIRSTKLEDSAMYFCASRLASGASLYGYTFGSGTRLTVV.

The genes are TRBV10-3 and TRBJ1-5; TRBD1 aligns across 8 bases. CDR1 is ENHRY, CDR2 SYGVKD, per germline. The ends lost 3 bases at V and 0 bases at J; junction bases unmatched: 4. The CDR3 runs to 16 residues. The CDR3 is CAISDRGLGSNQPQHF. CDR3 nucleotides: TGTGCCATCAGTGACAGGGGGCTTGGTAGCAATCAGCCCCAGCATTTT.

Only a few counts were recorded for this clonotype. The rearrangement uses TRBV9 and TRBJ2-1; TRBD2 agrees at 9 bases. The germline gives CDR1 SGDLS, CDR2 YYNGEE. The CDR3 has 16 residues. J gave up 7 bases and V 3 bases, and 11 bases lay outside the gene matches. CDR3 DNA: TGTGCCAGCAGCGATCCCCTTAGCGGGAGCAGGAATGAGCAGTTCTTC. Translation: CASSDPLSGSRNEQFF.

This clonotype was counted many times. The V gene is TRBV29-1, the J gene TRBJ1-1; D may be TRBD1 (5 bases). This CDR3 comprises 10 residues. The V gene lost 3 bases and the J gene lost 8 bases, with 7 bases spanning the gap. From germline, CDR1 is SQVTM and CDR2 ANQGSEA. The CDR3 spells CSVEGREAFF. CDR3 DNA sequence: TGCAGCGTTGAGGGGCGGGAAGCTTTCTTT.

The chain employs TRBV2 and TRBJ1-3; the D gene is possibly TRBD1 (6 bases). With 2 bases removed from V and 8 bases from J, the gap between germline ends came to 16 bases. Germline CDR1 reads SNHLY; CDR2 reads FYNNEI. There are 15 residues in the CDR3. CDR3 DNA: TGTGCCAGCAGTGAATCGTTTCAGGGGTCGGACACCATATATTTT. It encodes CASSESFQGSDTIYF.

The CDR3, as DNA: TGTGCCAGTAGTACGGGGATGAACTATGGCTACACCTTC. Its protein is CASSTGMNYGYTF. V and J are TRBV19 and TRBJ1-2; D is ambiguous. This CDR3 comprises 13 residues. Trimming removed 4 bases at V and 2 bases at J, with 8 bases between. The germline V gene encodes CDR1 LNHDA and CDR2 SQIVND (reference sequence).

This clonotype was counted ten times or more. The genes are TRBV5-6 and TRBJ2-7; D is possibly TRBD1 (6 bases). V was trimmed by 3 bases and J by 3 bases, leaving 13 bases between them. Germline lookup yields CDR1 SGHDT and CDR2 YYEEEE. The CDR3 runs to 14 residues. The CDR3 nucleotides read TGTGCCAGCAGCTCTGGAACAGGGTACTACGAGCAGTACTTC. Amino acids: CASSSGTGYYEQYF.

To note about this clonotype: One end of the junction does not line up with germline, which may come from a read error. This chain links TRBV30 with TRBJ1-5; 8 positions match TRBD1. The CDR3 runs 13 residues. In germline, CDR1 is GTSNPN, CDR2 SVGIG (reference sequence). The chain's CDR3 is CAWNGQGNQPQHF. The DNA for the CDR3 is TGTGCCTGGAATGGACAGGGCAACCAGCCCCAGCATTTT.

The chain couples TRBV27 to TRBJ1-6; the match to TRBD1 covers 7 bases. From germline, CDR1 is MNHEY and CDR2 SMNVEV (reference sequence). The ends lost 3 bases at V and 2 bases at J; junction bases unmatched: 7. The CDR3 loop spans 17 amino acids. CDR3 amino acids: CASSFSQGGAYNSPLHF. In DNA form, the CDR3 reads TGTGCCAGCAGTTTTAGTCAGGGGGGGGCCTATAATTCACCCCTCCACTTT.

The chain joins TRBV2 to TRBJ2-7; 9 bases map to TRBD1. The CDR3 spans 14 residues. CDR1 is SNHLY and CDR2 is FYNNEI in the germline V gene. V lost 8 bases, J lost 0 bases, and 5 bases stayed unmatched. CDR3 protein: CASHRDRASYEQYF. CDR3 DNA sequence: TGTGCCAGCCACCGGGACAGGGCCTCCTACGAGCAGTACTTC. Drawing the rest from reference TRBV2 and TRBJ2-7, the complete variable domain is EPEVTQTPSHQVTQMGQEVILRCVPISNHLYFYWYRQILGQKVEFLVSFYNNEISEKSEIFDDQFSVERPDGSNFTLKIRSTKLEDSAMYFCASHRDRASYEQYFGPGTRLTVT.

This clonotype was seen at least ten times. The chain carries TRBV7-6 and TRBJ2-7; 8 nucleotides agree with TRBD2. Germline V gene lookup returns CDR1 SGHVS and CDR2 FNYEAQ. V shed 1 base, J shed 5 bases, and the junction held 7 bases outside the gene matches. The CDR3 spans 15 residues. The chain's CDR3 is CASSLGAGGSDEQYF. DNA for the CDR3: TGTGCCAGCAGCTTAGGTGCGGGAGGCAGCGACGAGCAGTACTTC.